This paragraph covers one T cell receptor (beta chain) sequence. The sample is drawn from a study of T-cell memory formation after mild COVID-19. TCRdb recomputed calls from the 5' RACE reads with MiXCR, one row per CDR3 protein. Of 75,000 to 90,000 distinct CDR3 sequences in the sample, approximately 13% were seen once. CDR1 and CDR2 from the germline V gene are SEHNR and FQNEAQ (reference sequence). This CDR3 comprises 13 residues. Trimming left V 5 bases short and J 7 bases short, with 14 bases between. The sequence was collected from an adult woman who had mild COVID-19 (a few samples of this study predate the infection). Cell type and time point are not known. The chain combines TRBV7-9 with TRBJ1-1, with D maybe TRBD1 (6 bases). Sequencing was carried out using PBMCs or a T cell subset sorted from them (not recorded which). The CDR3 region has the DNA TGTGCCAGCAGCCCAAAAGACAGGCTTGAAGCTTTCTTT. Translating gives CASSPKDRLEAFF.